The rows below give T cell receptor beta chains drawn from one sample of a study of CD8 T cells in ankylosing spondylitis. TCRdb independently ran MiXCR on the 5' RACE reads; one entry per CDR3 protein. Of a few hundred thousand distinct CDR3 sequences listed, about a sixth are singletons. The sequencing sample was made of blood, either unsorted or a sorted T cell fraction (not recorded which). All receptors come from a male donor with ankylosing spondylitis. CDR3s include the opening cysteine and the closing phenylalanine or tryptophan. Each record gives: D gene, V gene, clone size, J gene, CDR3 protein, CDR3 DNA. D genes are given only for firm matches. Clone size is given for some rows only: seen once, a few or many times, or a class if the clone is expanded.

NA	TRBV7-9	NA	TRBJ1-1	CSSSSLGQGNTEAFF	TGTTCCAGCAGTTCCCTGGGGCAGGGGAACACTGAAGCTTTCTTT
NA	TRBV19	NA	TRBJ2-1	CASSIIGNEQFF	TGTGCCAGTAGTATAATCGGCAATGAGCAGTTCTTC
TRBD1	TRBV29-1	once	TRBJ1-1	CSVEVGTGGNTEAFF	TGCAGCGTTGAAGTTGGGACAGGGGGGAACACTGAAGCTTTCTTT
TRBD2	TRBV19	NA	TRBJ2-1	CASTLTSGSSYNEQFF	TGTGCCAGTACCCTGACTAGCGGAAGCTCCTACAATGAGCAGTTCTTC
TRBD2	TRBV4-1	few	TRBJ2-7	CASSQETGGYEQYF	TGCGCCAGCAGCCAAGAGACGGGGGGCTACGAGCAGTACTTC
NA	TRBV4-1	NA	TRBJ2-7	CASSQVRMVDEQYF	TGCGCCAGCAGCCAAGTGCGGATGGTGGACGAGCAGTACTTC
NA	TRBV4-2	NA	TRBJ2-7	CASSRWDSYEQYF	TGTGCCAGCAGCCGATGGGATTCCTACGAGCAGTACTTC
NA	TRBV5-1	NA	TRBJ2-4	CASSLAGINIQYF	TGCGCCAGCAGCTTGGCCGGGATAAACATTCAGTACTTC
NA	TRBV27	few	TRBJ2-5	CASSPRPSLQETQYF	TGTGCCAGCAGTCCCCGACCGTCGCTTCAAGAGACCCAGTACTTC
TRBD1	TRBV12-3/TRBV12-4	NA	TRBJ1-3	CASSLLAGQGTGNTIYF	TGTGCCAGCAGTTTATTGGCGGGACAGGGTACTGGAAACACCATATATTTT
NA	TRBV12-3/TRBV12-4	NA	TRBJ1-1	CASSFEGPEAFF	TGTGCCAGCAGTTTTGAGGGACCCGAAGCTTTCTTT
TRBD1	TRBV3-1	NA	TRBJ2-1	CASSQGTGIGLWDEQFF	TGTGCCAGCAGCCAGGGGACAGGGATCGGTTTGTGGGATGAGCAGTTCTTC
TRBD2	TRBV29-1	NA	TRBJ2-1	CSAQTSDRSYNEQFF	TGCAGCGCCCAAACTAGCGATCGCTCCTACAATGAGCAGTTCTTC
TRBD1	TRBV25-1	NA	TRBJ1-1	CACSDPDRVAEAFF	TGTGCCTGCAGTGACCCCGACAGGGTGGCTGAAGCTTTCTTT
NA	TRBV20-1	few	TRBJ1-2	CSARDRGTVYGYTF	TGCAGTGCTAGAGATAGGGGGACGGTCTATGGCTACACCTTC
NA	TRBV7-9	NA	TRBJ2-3	CASSLVHSSTDTQYF	TGTGCCAGCAGCTTAGTTCACAGTAGCACAGATACGCAGTATTTT
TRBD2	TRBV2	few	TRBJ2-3	CASRTGLALTDTQYF	TGTGCCAGCAGGACAGGACTAGCCCTAACAGATACGCAGTATTTT
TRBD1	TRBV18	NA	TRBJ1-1	CASRAGGGFAEAFF	TGTGCCAGCCGAGCAGGGGGCGGGTTCGCTGAAGCTTTCTTT
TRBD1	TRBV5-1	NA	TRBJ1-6	CASSLLQGGDSPLHF	TGCGCCAGCAGCTTACTACAGGGGGGGGATTCACCCCTCCACTTT
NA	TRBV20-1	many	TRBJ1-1	CSALRPWGWDGERMNTEAFF	TGCAGTGCTCTTCGACCCTGGGGCTGGGACGGAGAGAGAATGAACACTGAAGCTTTCTTT
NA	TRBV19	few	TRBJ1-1	CASSIGSPGLNTEAFF	TGTGCCAGTAGTATAGGGTCCCCGGGTCTGAACACTGAAGCTTTCTTT
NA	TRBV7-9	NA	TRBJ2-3	CASSPTSTDTQYF	TGTGCCAGCAGCCCTACTAGCACAGATACGCAGTATTTT
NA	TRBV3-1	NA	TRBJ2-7	CACSQTPAVVRAYEQYF	TGTGCCTGCAGCCAGACCCCTGCGGTGGTTCGGGCCTACGAGCAGTACTTC
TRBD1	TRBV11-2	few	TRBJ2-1	CASSMGQGADEQFF	TGTGCCAGCAGTATGGGACAGGGGGCGGATGAGCAGTTCTTC
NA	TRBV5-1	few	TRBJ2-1	CASRQPPYNEQFF	TGCGCCAGCCGACAGCCACCTTACAATGAGCAGTTCTTC
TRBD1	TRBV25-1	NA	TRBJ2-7	CASRHSGTGERDEQYF	TGTGCCAGCAGACACTCCGGGACAGGGGAAAGGGACGAGCAGTACTTC
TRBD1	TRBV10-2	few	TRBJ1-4	CASSEFLTGRGEKLFF	TGCGCCAGCAGTGAGTTTTTGACAGGGAGGGGTGAAAAACTGTTTTTT
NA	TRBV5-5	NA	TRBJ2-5	CASSLGQNEETQYF	TGTGCCAGCAGCTTGGGGCAAAATGAAGAGACCCAGTACTTC
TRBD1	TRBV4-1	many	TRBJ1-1	CASSQEGGRNTEAFF	TGCGCCAGCAGCCAAGAAGGGGGCCGGAACACTGAAGCTTTCTTT
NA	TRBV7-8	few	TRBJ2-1	CASSTPTSSRGHNEQFF	TGTGCCAGCAGCACTCCGACTAGCTCGAGGGGGCATAATGAGCAGTTCTTC
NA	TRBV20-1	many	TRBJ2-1	CSAAEGYNNEQFF	TGCAGTGCCGCCGAGGGGTACAACAATGAGCAGTTCTTC
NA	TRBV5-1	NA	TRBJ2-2	CASSLDWQSTGELFF	TGCGCCAGCAGCTTGGATTGGCAGTCCACCGGGGAGCTGTTTTTT